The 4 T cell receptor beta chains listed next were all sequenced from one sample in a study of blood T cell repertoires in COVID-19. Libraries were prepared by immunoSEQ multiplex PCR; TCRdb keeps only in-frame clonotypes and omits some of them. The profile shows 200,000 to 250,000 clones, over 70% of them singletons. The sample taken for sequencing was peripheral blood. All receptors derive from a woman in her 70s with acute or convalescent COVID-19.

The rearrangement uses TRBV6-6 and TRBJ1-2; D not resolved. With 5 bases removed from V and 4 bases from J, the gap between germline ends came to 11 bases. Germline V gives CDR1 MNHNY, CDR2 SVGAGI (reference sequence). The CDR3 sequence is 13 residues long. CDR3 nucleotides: TGTGCCAGCAGTCCGCAGACTTTCTATGGCTACACCTTC. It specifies CASSPQTFYGYTF.

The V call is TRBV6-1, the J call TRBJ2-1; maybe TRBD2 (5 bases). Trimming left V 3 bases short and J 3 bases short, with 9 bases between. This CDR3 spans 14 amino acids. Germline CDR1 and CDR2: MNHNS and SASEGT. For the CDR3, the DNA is TGTGCCAGCAGTGAGGTAGCGATCTACAATGAGCAGTTCTTC. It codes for CASSEVAIYNEQFF.

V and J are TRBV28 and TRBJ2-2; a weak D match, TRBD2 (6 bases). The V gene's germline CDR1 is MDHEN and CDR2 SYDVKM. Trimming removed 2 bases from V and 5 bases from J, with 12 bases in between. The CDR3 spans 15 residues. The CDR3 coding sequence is TGTGCCAGCAGTTTACGAGGAGGGCTTACCGGGGAGCTGTTTTTT. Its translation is CASSLRGGLTGELFF.

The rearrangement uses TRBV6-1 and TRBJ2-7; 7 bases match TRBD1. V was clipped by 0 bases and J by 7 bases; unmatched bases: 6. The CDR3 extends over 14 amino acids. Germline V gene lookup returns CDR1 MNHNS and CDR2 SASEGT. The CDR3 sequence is CASSEASQGVEQYF. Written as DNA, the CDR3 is TGTGCCAGCAGTGAAGCTAGCCAGGGGGTTGAGCAGTACTTC.